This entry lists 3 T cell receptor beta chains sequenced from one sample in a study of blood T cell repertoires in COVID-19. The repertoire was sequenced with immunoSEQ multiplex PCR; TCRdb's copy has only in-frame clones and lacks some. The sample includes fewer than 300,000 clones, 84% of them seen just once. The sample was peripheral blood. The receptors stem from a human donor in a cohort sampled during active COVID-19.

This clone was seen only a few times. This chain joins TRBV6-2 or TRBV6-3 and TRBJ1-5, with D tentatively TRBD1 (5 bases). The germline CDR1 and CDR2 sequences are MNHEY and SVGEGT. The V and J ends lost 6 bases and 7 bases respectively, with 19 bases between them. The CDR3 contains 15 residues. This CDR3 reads CASSPSNRYSQPQHF. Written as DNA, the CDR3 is TGTGCCAGCAGCCCTTCTAACAGGTATTCCCAGCCCCAGCATTTT.

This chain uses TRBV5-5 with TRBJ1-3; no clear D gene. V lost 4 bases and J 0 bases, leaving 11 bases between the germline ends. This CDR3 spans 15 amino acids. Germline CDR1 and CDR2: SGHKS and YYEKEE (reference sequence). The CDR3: CASSLDSGSGNTIYF. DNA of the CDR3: TGTGCCAGCAGCCTCGACTCCGGCTCTGGAAACACCATATATTTT.

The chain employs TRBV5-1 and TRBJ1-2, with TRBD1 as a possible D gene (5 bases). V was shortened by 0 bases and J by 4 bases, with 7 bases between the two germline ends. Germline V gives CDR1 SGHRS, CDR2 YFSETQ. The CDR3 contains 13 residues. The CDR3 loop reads CASSLDGAYGYTF. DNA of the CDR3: TGCGCCAGCAGCTTGGATGGGGCCTATGGCTACACCTTC.